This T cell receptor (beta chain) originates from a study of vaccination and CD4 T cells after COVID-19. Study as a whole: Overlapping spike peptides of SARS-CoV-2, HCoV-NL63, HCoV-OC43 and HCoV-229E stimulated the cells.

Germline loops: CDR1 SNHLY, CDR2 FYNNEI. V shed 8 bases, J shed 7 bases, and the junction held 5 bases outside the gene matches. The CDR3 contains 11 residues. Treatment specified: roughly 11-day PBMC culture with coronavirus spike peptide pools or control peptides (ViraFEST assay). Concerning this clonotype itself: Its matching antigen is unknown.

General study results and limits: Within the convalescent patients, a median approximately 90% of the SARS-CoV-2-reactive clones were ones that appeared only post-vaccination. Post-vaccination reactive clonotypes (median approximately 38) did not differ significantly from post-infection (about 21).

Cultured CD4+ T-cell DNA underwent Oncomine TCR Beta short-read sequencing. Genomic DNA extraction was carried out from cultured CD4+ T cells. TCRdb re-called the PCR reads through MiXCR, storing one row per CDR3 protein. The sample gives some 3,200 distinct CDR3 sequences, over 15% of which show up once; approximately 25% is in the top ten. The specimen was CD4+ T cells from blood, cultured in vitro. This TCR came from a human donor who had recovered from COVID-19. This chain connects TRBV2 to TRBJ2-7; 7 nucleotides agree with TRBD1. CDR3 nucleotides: TGTGCCAGCGGGACAGCCCGGGAGCAGTACTTC. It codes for CASGTAREQYF.